This T cell receptor (beta chain) came from a study of blood T cell repertoires in COVID-19. Overall study: PBMCs, B-cell-depleted T cells, or T cells were the source of the cDNA or gDNA that made up the material.

Germline-derived CDR1 and CDR2 are SNHLY and FYNNEI. The CDR3 contains 13 residues. The V end lost 7 bases, the J end lost 2 bases, and 9 bases lay between the germline ends. This clone occurred a few times. Authors' analysis steps: Reference gene primers were amplified, and this amplification served to estimate nucleated cell counts. Using immunoSEQ multiplex PCR, the repertoire was profiled, and TCRdb retains in-frame clones only, with some absent. V and J calls and clone size are as listed in that table; D and trimming were resolved from the DNA. The table has about 300,000 clones, about 89% seen once.

V is TRBV2 and J is TRBJ1-3, with a weak D call TRBD1 (5 bases). Material for sequencing was peripheral blood. The TCR sequence derives from a man younger than 35 who had recovered from COVID-19. This CDR3 reads CASTREAGNTIYF. The CDR3 DNA is TGTGCCAGCACCAGGGAGGCTGGAAACACCATATATTTT.